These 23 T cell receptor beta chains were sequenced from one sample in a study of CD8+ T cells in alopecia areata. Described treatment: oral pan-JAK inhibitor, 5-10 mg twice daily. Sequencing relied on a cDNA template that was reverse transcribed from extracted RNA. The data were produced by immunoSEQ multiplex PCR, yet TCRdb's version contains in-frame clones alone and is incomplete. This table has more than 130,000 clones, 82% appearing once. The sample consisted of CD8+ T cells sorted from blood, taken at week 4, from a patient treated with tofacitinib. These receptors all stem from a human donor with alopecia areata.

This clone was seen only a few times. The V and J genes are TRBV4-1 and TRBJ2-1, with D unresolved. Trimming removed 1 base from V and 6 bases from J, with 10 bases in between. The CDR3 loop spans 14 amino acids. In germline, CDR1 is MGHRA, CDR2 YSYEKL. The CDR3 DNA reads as TGCGCCAGCAGCCAAGTAACATTAGTCAATGAGCAGTTCTTC. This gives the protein CASSQVTLVNEQFF.

The CDR3 loop reads CASSFGDTNYEQYF. DNA of the CDR3: TGTGCCAGCAGCTTCGGGGACACCAACTACGAGCAGTACTTC. The chain carries TRBV5-6 and TRBJ2-7; TRBD1 might be the D (6 bases). Germline values: CDR1 SGHDT, CDR2 YYEEEE. V lost 2 bases and J lost 3, with 12 bases in between. This CDR3 is built from 14 residues.

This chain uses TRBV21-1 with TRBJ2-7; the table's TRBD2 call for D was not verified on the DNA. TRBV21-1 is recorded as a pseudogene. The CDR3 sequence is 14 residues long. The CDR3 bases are TGTGCCAGCAGCAAAGGGTGGGAGGGCCCCGAGCAGTACTTC. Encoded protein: CASSKGWEGPEQYF.

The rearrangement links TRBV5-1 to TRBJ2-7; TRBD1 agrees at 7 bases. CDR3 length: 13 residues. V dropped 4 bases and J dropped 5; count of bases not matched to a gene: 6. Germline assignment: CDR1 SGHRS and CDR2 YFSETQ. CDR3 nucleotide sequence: TGCGCCAGCAGCCTCAAGGGACAGCACGAGCAGTACTTC. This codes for CASSLKGQHEQYF.

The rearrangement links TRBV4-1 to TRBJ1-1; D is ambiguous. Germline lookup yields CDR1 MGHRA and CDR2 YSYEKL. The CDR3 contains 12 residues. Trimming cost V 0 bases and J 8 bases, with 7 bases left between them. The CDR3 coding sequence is TGCGCCAGCAGCCAAGATGCGAGAGAAGCTTTCTTT. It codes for CASSQDAREAFF.

CDR3 residues: CASSSRTSGDNEQYF. CDR3 in DNA: TGTGCCAGCAGCTCCCGGACTAGCGGGGATAACGAGCAGTACTTC. The gene calls are TRBV5-4 and TRBJ2-7, with 12 bases that match TRBD2. Germline V CDR1 and CDR2: SGHNT, YYREEE (reference sequence). There are 15 residues in the CDR3. V was clipped by 3 bases and J by 5 bases; unmatched bases: 6.

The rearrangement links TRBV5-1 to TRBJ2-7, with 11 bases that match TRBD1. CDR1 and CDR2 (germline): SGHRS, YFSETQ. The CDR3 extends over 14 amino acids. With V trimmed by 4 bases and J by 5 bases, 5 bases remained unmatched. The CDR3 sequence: CASSAGQGVDEQYF. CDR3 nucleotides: TGCGCCAGCAGCGCGGGACAGGGGGTCGACGAGCAGTACTTC. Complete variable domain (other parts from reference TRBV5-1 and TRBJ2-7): KAGVTQTPRYLIKTRGQQVTLSCSPISGHRSVSWYQQTPGQGLQFLFEYFSETQRNKGNFPGRFSGRQFSNSRSEMNVSTLELGDSALYLCASSAGQGVDEQYFGPGTRLTVT.

The CDR3 protein is CASSFSGEEQYF. The DNA of the CDR3 is TGTGCCAGCAGCTTTTCCGGGGAAGAGCAGTACTTC. The genes are TRBV5-4 and TRBJ2-7, with a weak D call TRBD2 (5 bases). The CDR3 length is 12 residues. Trimming shortened V by 2 bases and J by 7 bases, and 10 bases separated the two germline ends. From germline, CDR1 is SGHNT and CDR2 YYREEE (reference sequence).

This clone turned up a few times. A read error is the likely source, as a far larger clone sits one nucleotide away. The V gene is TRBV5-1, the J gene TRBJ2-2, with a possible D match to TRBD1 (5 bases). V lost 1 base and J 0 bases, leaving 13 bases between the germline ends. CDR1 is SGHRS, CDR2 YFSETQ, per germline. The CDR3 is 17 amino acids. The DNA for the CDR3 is TGCGCCAGCAGCTTGATTACAGGCCGCCCGAACACCGGGGAGCTGTTTTTT. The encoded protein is CASSLITGRPNTGELFF.

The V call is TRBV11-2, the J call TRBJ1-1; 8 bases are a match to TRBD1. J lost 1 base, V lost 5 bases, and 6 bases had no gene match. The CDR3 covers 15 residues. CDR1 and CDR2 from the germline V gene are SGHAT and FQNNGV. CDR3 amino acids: CASSHPRGQNTEAFF. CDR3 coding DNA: TGTGCCAGCAGCCACCCCAGGGGGCAGAACACTGAAGCTTTCTTT.

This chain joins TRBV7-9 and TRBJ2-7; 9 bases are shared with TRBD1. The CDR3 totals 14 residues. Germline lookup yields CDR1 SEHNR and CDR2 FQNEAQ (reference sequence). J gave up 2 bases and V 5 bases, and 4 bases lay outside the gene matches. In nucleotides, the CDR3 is TGTGCCAGCAGCGGACAGGGGAGCCCCTACGAGCAGTACTTC. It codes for CASSGQGSPYEQYF. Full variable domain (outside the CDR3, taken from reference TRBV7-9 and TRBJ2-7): DTGVSQNPRHKITKRGQNVTFRCDPISEHNRLYWYRQTLGQGPEFLTYFQNEAQLEKSRLLSDRFSAERPKGSFSTLEIQRTEQGDSAMYLCASSGQGSPYEQYFGPGTRLTVT.

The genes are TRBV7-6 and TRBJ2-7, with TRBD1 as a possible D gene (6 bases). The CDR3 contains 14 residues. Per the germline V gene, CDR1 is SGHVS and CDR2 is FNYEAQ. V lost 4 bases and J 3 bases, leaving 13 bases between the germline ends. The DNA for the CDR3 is TGTGCCAGCAGCTCCCCGGAGGACAGCTACGAGCAGTACTTC. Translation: CASSSPEDSYEQYF.

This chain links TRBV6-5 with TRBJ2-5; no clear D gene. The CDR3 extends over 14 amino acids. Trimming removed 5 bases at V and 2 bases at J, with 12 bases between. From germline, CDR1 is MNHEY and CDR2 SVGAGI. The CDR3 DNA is TGTGCCAGCAGTACGATTATAGGGCAAGAGACCCAGTACTTC. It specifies CASSTIIGQETQYF.

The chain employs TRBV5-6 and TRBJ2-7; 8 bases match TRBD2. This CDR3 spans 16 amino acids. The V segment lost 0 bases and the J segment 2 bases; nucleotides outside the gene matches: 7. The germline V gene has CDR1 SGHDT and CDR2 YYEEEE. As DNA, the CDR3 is TGTGCCAGCAGCTTGGCGTCTCTAGCGGGCACCTACGAGCAGTACTTC. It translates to CASSLASLAGTYEQYF.

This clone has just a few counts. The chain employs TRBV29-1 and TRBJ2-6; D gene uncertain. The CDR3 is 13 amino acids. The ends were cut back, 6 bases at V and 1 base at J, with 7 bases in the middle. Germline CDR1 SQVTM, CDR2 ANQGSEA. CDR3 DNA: TGCAGCGTCGGAGAGTCTGGGGCCAACGTCCTGACTTTC. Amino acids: CSVGESGANVLTF.

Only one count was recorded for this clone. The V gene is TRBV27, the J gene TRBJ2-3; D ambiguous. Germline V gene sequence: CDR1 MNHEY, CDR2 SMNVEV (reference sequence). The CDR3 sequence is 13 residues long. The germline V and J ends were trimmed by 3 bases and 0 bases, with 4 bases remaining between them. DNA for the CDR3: TGTGCCAGCAGTTTCCGTAGCACAGATACGCAGTATTTT. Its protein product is CASSFRSTDTQYF.

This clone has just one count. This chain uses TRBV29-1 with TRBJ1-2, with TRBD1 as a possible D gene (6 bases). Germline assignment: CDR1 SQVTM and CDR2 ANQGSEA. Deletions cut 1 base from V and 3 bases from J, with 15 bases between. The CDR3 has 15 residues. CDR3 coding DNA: TGCAGCGTTGAAGGCAGCCCTGGACAGTACTATGGCTACACCTTC. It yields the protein CSVEGSPGQYYGYTF.

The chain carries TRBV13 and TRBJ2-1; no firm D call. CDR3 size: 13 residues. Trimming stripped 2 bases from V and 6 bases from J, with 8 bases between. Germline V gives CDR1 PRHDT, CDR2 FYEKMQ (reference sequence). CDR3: CASSLPTANEQFF. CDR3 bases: TGTGCCAGCAGCTTACCAACAGCCAATGAGCAGTTCTTC.

The CDR3 here is CASSSTSGGAVGDTQYF. In DNA form, the CDR3 reads TGTGCCAGCAGTTCCACTAGCGGGGGCGCGGTTGGAGATACGCAGTATTTT. V gene TRBV27 combines with J gene TRBJ2-3; 11 nucleotides align to TRBD2. CDR3 length: 17 amino acids. From germline, CDR1 is MNHEY and CDR2 SMNVEV (reference sequence). The ends lost 4 bases at V and 5 bases at J; junction bases unmatched: 11.

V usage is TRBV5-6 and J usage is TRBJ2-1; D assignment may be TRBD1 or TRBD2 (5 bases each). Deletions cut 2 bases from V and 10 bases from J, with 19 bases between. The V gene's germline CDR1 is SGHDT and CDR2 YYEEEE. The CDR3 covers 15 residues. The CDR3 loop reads CASSFRDPVEKEQFF. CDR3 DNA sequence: TGTGCCAGCAGCTTCCGGGACCCCGTCGAGAAGGAGCAGTTCTTC.

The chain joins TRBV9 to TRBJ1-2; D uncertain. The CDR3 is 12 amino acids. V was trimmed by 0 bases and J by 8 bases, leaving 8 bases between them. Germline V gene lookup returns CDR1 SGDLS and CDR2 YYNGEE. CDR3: CASSVGAGGYTF. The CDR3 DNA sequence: TGTGCCAGCAGCGTAGGTGCTGGCGGCTACACCTTC. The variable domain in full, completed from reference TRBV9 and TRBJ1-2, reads DSGVTQTPKHLITATGQRVTLRCSPRSGDLSVYWYQQSLDQGLQFLIQYYNGEERAKGNILERFSAQQFPDLHSELNLSSLELGDSALYFCASSVGAGGYTFGSGTRLTVV.

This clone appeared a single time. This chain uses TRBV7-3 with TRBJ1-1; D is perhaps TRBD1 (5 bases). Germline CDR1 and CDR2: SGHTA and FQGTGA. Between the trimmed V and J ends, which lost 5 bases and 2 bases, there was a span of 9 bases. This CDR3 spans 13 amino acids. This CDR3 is CASSLWDNTEAFF. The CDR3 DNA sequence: TGTGCCAGCAGCCTGTGGGACAACACTGAAGCTTTCTTT.

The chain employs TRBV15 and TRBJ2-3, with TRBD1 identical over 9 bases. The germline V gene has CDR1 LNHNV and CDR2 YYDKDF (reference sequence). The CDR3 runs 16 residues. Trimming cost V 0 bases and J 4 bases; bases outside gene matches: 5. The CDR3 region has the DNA TGTGCCACCAGCAGAGATGCCGGGACAGGGCCAGATACGCAGTATTTT. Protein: CATSRDAGTGPDTQYF.